This T cell receptor (beta chain) was sequenced in a study of metastatic and nonmetastatic thyroid tumors. Turning to the study itself: The authors compared repertoires across blood and tumor or nodule tissue from malignant and benign thyroid patients.

Germline V lookup: CDR1 DFQATT, CDR2 SNEGSKA (reference sequence). The V end lost 0 bases, the J end lost 3 bases, and 15 bases lay between the germline ends. The CDR3 contains 15 residues. TCRdb re-called the PCR reads through MiXCR. The table records nearly 35,000 clones, around a sixth of them present only once. All patients reached thyroid surgery having received no treatment beforehand. This clone was counted many times. A clone one base away is much larger, so this may be a read error. The CDR3 ends on some other residue instead of the conserved phenylalanine or tryptophan, so this is likely a read error.

Material: blood. This clonotype was sampled from a female donor with papillary thyroid cancer or a benign thyroid nodule (not recorded which). Some clones in this sample may be carry-over from other donors' samples. This sequence joins TRBV20-1 and TRBJ2-7; D ambiguous. Written as DNA, the CDR3 is TGCAGTGCTAGAGAACGACGAGGCTCCCACTACGAGCAGTACTCC. Translation: CSARERRGSHYEQYS.